This paragraph reports one TCR beta chain. This specimen comes from a study of shared clonotypes between healthy human individuals. The wider study: A couple of women and a few men aged 18 to 49 served as donors.

Genomic DNA belonging to each subset was distributed in equal measure over several immunoSEQ plates. TCRdb keeps only in-frame clones here, not all; method: immunoSEQ multiplex PCR. The table includes approximately 700,000 clones, roughly 72% detected once. This CDR3 has 13 amino acids. Germline CDR1 MDHEN, CDR2 SYDVKM. V was shortened by 3 bases and J by 5 bases, with 8 bases between the two germline ends. None of the donors, who were healthy HIV-negative adults, had recently had acute infections or vaccinations. The genes are TRBV28 and TRBJ1-3; the D is unclear. The sequence was obtained from a woman in her 30s in good health. The sample consisted of memory CD4+ T cells sorted from blood. Subset of the sample: CD45RA-negative fraction. The CDR3 bases are TGTGCCAGCAGTTTGAGGCCGAGAAACACCATATATTTT. This encodes CASSLRPRNTIYF.